The next 23 T cell receptor beta chains were all read from a single sample in a study of shared clonotypes between healthy human individuals. Sequencing used immunoSEQ multiplex PCR; TCRdb keeps in-frame clones, though not all of them. Of about 2,100,000 clones listed, about 92% are singletons. Only CD45RO-negative cells positively selected for CCR7 counted as naive CD8 cells, so terminally differentiated effector memory CD45RA+ cells were excluded. The sequenced sample consisted of naive CD8+ T cells from PBMCs. All receptors derive from a man younger than 35 in good health. Some clones in this sample may be carry-over from other donors' samples.

V is TRBV13 and J is TRBJ2-5; 11 positions agree with TRBD1. Germline V gene lookup returns CDR1 PRHDT and CDR2 FYEKMQ (reference sequence). V lost 4 bases to trimming and J lost 1 base; unmatched junction nucleotides: 5. The length of the CDR3 is 16 residues. CDR3 DNA: TGTGCCAGCAGCTCCTCCGGGACAGGGGGCCAAGAGACCCAGTACTTC. It specifies CASSSSGTGGQETQYF.

The chain carries TRBV30 and TRBJ2-7, with no clear D. The length of the CDR3 is 13 residues. The V end was cut by 2 bases, the J end by 3 bases, with 11 bases between. Germline CDR1 reads GTSNPN; CDR2 reads SVGIG (reference sequence). CDR3 sequence: CAWSITSNYEQYF. The CDR3 DNA is TGTGCCTGGAGTATCACCTCCAACTACGAGCAGTACTTC. Looking up the rest from reference TRBV30 and TRBJ2-7 gives the full variable domain: SQTIHQWPATLVQPVGSPLSLECTVEGTSNPNLYWYRQAAGRGLQLLFYSVGIGQISSEVPQNLSASRPQDRQFILSSKKLLLSDSGFYLCAWSITSNYEQYFGPGTRLTVT.

The V and J genes are TRBV28 and TRBJ2-3; TRBD2 is a possible D gene (5 bases). CDR1 and CDR2 from the germline V gene are MDHEN and SYDVKM. Trimming cost V 7 bases and J 1 base, with 18 bases left between them. CDR3 length: 16 residues. The CDR3 DNA reads as TGTGCCAGCAACTGGGAGAGGTCGAGGGGCACAGATACGCAGTATTTT. It is translated as CASNWERSRGTDTQYF.

The V call is TRBV9, the J call TRBJ2-5; weak D call: TRBD1 (6 bases). Germline V gives CDR1 SGDLS, CDR2 YYNGEE. This CDR3 comprises 15 residues. The V end lost 0 bases, the J end lost 4 bases, and 13 bases lay between the germline ends. The CDR3 DNA reads as TGTGCCAGCAGCGTAGGACAGGAAGGTAGAGAGACCCAGTACTTC. Encoded protein: CASSVGQEGRETQYF.

The V and J genes are TRBV28 and TRBJ2-2, with unresolved D. Germline V lookup: CDR1 MDHEN, CDR2 SYDVKM. Trimming removed 3 bases from V and 4 bases from J, with 18 bases in between. The CDR3 spans 17 residues. This chain's CDR3 is CASSFHRPRQATGELFF. CDR3 nucleotide sequence: TGTGCCAGCAGTTTTCATCGTCCGAGACAAGCCACCGGGGAGCTGTTTTTT.

The chain has TRBV2 and TRBJ2-1; D gene ambiguous. Germline lookup yields CDR1 SNHLY and CDR2 FYNNEI. The germline V and J ends were trimmed by 10 bases and 7 bases, with 17 bases remaining between them. This CDR3 has 13 residues. The CDR3 here is CAINEIKGNEQFF. The CDR3 coding sequence is TGTGCCATCAACGAGATCAAAGGGAATGAGCAGTTCTTC.

This rearrangement joins TRBV7-9 to TRBJ2-7, with 11 positions matching TRBD1. CDR1 and CDR2 from the germline V gene are SEHNR and FQNEAQ (reference sequence). Unmatched junction bases numbered 1, after V lost 3 bases and J lost 0 bases. The CDR3 has 15 amino acids. CDR3 nucleotides: TGTGCCAGCAGCTTTGGACAGGGGGCCTCCTACGAGCAGTACTTC. This gives the protein CASSFGQGASYEQYF.

CDR3 nucleotides: TGCAGCGTTGACCTTACGATTAGCTCCTACAATGAGCAGTTCTTC. This encodes CSVDLTISSYNEQFF. The chain has TRBV29-1 and TRBJ2-1; D is undetermined. V was shortened by 3 bases and J by 0 bases, with 12 bases between the two germline ends. Per the germline V gene, CDR1 is SQVTM and CDR2 is ANQGSEA. The length of the CDR3 is 15 residues.

This rearrangement joins TRBV27 to TRBJ2-1; D is ambiguous. V was pared by 5 bases and J by 4 bases, with 12 bases between. The CDR3 runs 14 residues. Germline assignment: CDR1 MNHEY and CDR2 SMNVEV (reference sequence). CDR3 sequence: CASSQNTAYNEQFF. DNA of the CDR3: TGTGCCAGCAGTCAAAATACAGCGTACAATGAGCAGTTCTTC.

The gene calls are TRBV6-5 and TRBJ2-1, with D maybe TRBD1 (5 bases). The CDR3 loop spans 14 amino acids. CDR1 is MNHEY and CDR2 is SVGAGI in the germline V gene. V was cut by 2 bases and J by 6 bases, with 11 bases left in between. The CDR3 DNA is TGTGCCAGCAGTTACGGATTGGGGCGCAATGAGCAGTTCTTC. This sequence encodes CASSYGLGRNEQFF.

CDR3 region: CASSHTESSSYNEQFF. CDR3 in DNA: TGCGCCAGCAGCCATACGGAGTCGAGCTCCTACAATGAGCAGTTCTTC. The chain joins TRBV4-3 to TRBJ2-1; D unclear. Germline V gene lookup returns CDR1 LGHNA and CDR2 YSLEER. The CDR3 loop spans 16 amino acids. Trimming cost V 3 bases and J 0 bases, with 12 bases left between them.

This chain uses TRBV6-1 with TRBJ2-1; D is possibly TRBD2 (6 bases). Trimming shortened V by 0 bases and J by 4 bases, and 13 bases separated the two germline ends. CDR3 length equals 16 residues. Germline loops: CDR1 MNHNS, CDR2 SASEGT. The CDR3 region is CASSEALGLPYNEQFF. Here the CDR3 DNA reads TGTGCCAGCAGTGAAGCTCTGGGACTCCCTTACAATGAGCAGTTCTTC.

The rearrangement links TRBV11-2 to TRBJ2-2; 8 bases align to TRBD1. The V gene's germline CDR1 is SGHAT and CDR2 FQNNGV. This CDR3 is built from 16 residues. Losses at the gene ends were 5 bases for V and 1 base for J; bases not matched to a gene: 6. The CDR3 nucleotides read TGTGCCAGCAGCGACTCCAGGGGGCGGAACACCGGGGAGCTGTTTTTT. Protein: CASSDSRGRNTGELFF.

Details on this clone: At the DNA level, this CDR3 is encoded by other sequences in the same sample as well. V is TRBV30 and J is TRBJ1-4, with D unclear. The germline V gene has CDR1 GTSNPN and CDR2 SVGIG (reference sequence). The V gene lost 3 bases and the J gene lost 8 bases, with 4 bases spanning the gap. The CDR3 runs to 10 residues. The CDR3: CAWSGEKLFF. The CDR3 region has the DNA TGTGCCTGGAGCGGAGAAAAACTGTTTTTT.

The V gene is TRBV7-3, the J gene TRBJ2-1; D not resolved. V lost 0 bases to trimming and J lost 10 bases, with 4 bases between them. Germline values: CDR1 SGHTA, CDR2 FQGTGA. This CDR3 has 11 residues. The CDR3, as DNA: TGTGCCAGCAGCTTAACTCAGGAGCAGTTCTTC. Translated, it gives CASSLTQEQFF.

The CDR3: CASSPRDSYPYEQYF. The CDR3 coding sequence is TGTGCCAGCAGCCCCCGGGACAGTTATCCCTACGAGCAGTACTTC. V and J are TRBV9 and TRBJ2-7; 7 nucleotides agree with TRBD1. Trimming cost V 4 bases and J 2 bases; bases outside gene matches: 9. This CDR3 region has 15 residues. Germline V gene sequence: CDR1 SGDLS, CDR2 YYNGEE.

The V and J genes are TRBV7-8 and TRBJ1-6; D is possibly TRBD1 (6 bases). From germline, CDR1 is SGHVS and CDR2 FQNEAQ. Trimming removed 4 bases at V and 7 bases at J, with 14 bases between. The CDR3 sequence is 15 residues long. CDR3 amino acids: CASSSTGSHNSPLHF. The CDR3 nucleotides read TGTGCCAGCAGCTCTACAGGGTCGCACAATTCACCCCTCCACTTT.

The rearrangement links TRBV12-5 to TRBJ2-3; no clear D. The germline gives CDR1 LGHNT, CDR2 FRNRAP. Trimming took 6 bases from V and 0 from J, leaving 7 bases between them. The CDR3 is 13 amino acids. DNA of the CDR3: TGTGCTAGTGGAAAAACTAGCACAGATACGCAGTATTTT. Its translation: CASGKTSTDTQYF.

The chain employs TRBV7-8 and TRBJ2-7, with 16 bases that match TRBD2. This CDR3 is built from 19 residues. V shed 5 bases, J shed 3 bases, and the junction held 13 bases outside the gene matches. Germline assignment: CDR1 SGHVS and CDR2 FQNEAQ. The DNA of the CDR3 is TGTGCCAGCAGCCTAGGGACTAGCGGGAGGGCCACCAGTCTCTACGAGCAGTACTTC. This translates into CASSLGTSGRATSLYEQYF.

This rearrangement joins TRBV27 to TRBJ2-7; possibly TRBD1 for D (6 bases). Germline V gene lookup returns CDR1 MNHEY and CDR2 SMNVEV (reference sequence). V was clipped by 5 bases and J by 4 bases, with 15 bases between them. The CDR3 has 14 amino acids. CDR3 amino acids: CASSNDLRGYEQYF. The CDR3 nucleotides are TGTGCCAGCAGTAACGACCTCAGGGGTTACGAGCAGTACTTC.

This rearrangement joins TRBV4-2 to TRBJ2-7; 10 positions match TRBD2. The germline V gene encodes CDR1 LGHNA and CDR2 YNFKEQ. V lost 0 bases, J lost 3 bases, and 8 bases stayed unmatched. This CDR3 comprises 17 residues. The CDR3 nucleotides are TGTGCCAGCAGCCAAGAAAACCGGCTAGCGGGGGACTACGAGCAGTACTTC. This encodes CASSQENRLAGDYEQYF.

This chain links TRBV28 with TRBJ2-4, with 7 nucleotides matching TRBD2. This CDR3 is built from 14 residues. CDR1 and CDR2 from the germline V gene are MDHEN and SYDVKM. V trimming: 3 bases; J trimming: 8 bases; junction bases outside the gene matches: 7. This chain's CDR3 is CASSFVAGEHIQYF. The CDR3 region has the DNA TGTGCCAGCAGTTTCGTTGCGGGGGAACACATTCAGTACTTC. Complete variable domain (other parts from reference TRBV28 and TRBJ2-4): DVKVTQSSRYLVKRTGEKVFLECVQDMDHENMFWYRQDPGLGLRLIYFSYDVKMKEKGDIPEGYSVSREKKERFSLILESASTNQTSMYLCASSFVAGEHIQYFGAGTRLSVL.

This chain connects TRBV10-3 to TRBJ1-3; D is perhaps TRBD1 (6 bases). Deletions cut 6 bases from V and 4 bases from J, with 31 bases between. CDR1 is ENHRY and CDR2 is SYGVKD in the germline V gene. The CDR3 is 20 residues long. CDR3 amino acids: CAIRLFPGTGTHQVGNTIYF. The CDR3 nucleotides read TGTGCCATCAGACTATTCCCGGGAACAGGGACTCACCAGGTAGGAAACACCATATATTTT.